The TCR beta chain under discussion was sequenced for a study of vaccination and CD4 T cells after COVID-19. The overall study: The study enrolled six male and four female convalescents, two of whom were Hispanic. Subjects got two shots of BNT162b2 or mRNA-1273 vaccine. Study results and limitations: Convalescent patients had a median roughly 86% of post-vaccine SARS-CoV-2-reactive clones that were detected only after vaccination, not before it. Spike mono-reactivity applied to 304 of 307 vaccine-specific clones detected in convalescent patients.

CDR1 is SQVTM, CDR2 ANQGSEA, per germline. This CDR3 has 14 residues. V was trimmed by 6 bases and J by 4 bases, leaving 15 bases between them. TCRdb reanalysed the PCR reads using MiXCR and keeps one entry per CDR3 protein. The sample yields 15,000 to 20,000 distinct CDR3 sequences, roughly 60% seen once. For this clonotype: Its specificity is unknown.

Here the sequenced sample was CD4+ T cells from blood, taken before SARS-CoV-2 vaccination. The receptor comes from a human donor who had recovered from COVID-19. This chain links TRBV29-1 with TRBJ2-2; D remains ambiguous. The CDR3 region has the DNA TGCAGCGTCCCAAGGTCCGGAGCCACCGGGGAGCTGTTTTTT. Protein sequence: CSVPRSGATGELFF.